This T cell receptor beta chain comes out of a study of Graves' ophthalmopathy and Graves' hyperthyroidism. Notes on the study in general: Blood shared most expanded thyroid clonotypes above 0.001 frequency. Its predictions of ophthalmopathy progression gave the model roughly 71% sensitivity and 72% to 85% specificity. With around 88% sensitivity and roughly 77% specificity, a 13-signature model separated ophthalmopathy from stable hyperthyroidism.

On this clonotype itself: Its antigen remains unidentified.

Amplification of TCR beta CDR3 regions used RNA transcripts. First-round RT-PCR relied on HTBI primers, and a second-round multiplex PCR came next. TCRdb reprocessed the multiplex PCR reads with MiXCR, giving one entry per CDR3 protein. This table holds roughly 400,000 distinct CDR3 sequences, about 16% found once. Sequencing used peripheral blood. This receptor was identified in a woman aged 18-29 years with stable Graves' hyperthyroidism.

In DNA, the CDR3 is TGTGCCAGCAGCCAAGGGGCGATATGGCACCCAAACACTGAAGCTTTCTTT. Translating gives CASSQGAIWHPNTEAFF. V is TRBV3-1 and J is TRBJ1-1; D gene uncertain. CDR3 size: 17 residues. Per the germline V gene, CDR1 is LGHDT and CDR2 is YNNKEL (reference sequence). V was clipped by 1 base and J by 2 bases, with 17 bases between them. The complete variable domain, with remaining parts taken from reference TRBV3-1 and TRBJ1-1, reads DTAVSQTPKYLVTQMGNDKSIKCEQNLGHDTMYWYKQDSKKFLKIMFSYNNKELIINETVPNRFSPKSPDKAHLNLHINSLELGDSAVYFCASSQGAIWHPNTEAFFGQGTRLTVV.